The 26 T cell receptor beta chains below all came from one sample that was sequenced in a study of Tregs in tolerant kidney transplant recipients. Sequenced by immunoSEQ multiplex PCR; TCRdb stores in-frame clones only, minus some. The sample carries around 98,000 clones, roughly 93% recorded once. The sample in question was CD4+ T cells from blood, obtained before the transplant. The source is a human donor who received a combined kidney and bone marrow transplant.

This clone was detected only a few times. The genes are TRBV28 and TRBJ1-2; D is possibly TRBD1 (6 bases). There are 12 residues in the CDR3. V was clipped by 7 bases and J by 7 bases, with 13 bases between them. Germline values: CDR1 MDHEN, CDR2 SYDVKM. CDR3 bases: TGTGCCAGCACCCCAGGGGTTAGTGGCTACACCTTC. As protein: CASTPGVSGYTF.

The chain combines TRBV25-1 with TRBJ1-2; 10 bases agree with TRBD1. This CDR3 spans 13 amino acids. Germline values: CDR1 MGHDK, CDR2 SYGVNS. The V gene end was trimmed by 5 bases and the J gene end by 8 bases; junction bases not matched to a gene: 5. CDR3 sequence: CASSWTGGTGYTF. For the CDR3, the DNA is TGTGCCAGCAGTTGGACAGGGGGGACCGGCTACACCTTC.

The gene calls are TRBV25-1 and TRBJ1-1; no firm D call. Germline loops: CDR1 MGHDK, CDR2 SYGVNS. V lost 1 base to trimming and J lost 11 bases, with 14 bases between them. This CDR3 spans 13 amino acids. CDR3 sequence: CASSEFGVKSAFF. Written as DNA, the CDR3 is TGTGCCAGCAGTGAATTTGGAGTTAAATCGGCTTTCTTT.

A remark on this clone: Different DNA sequences within this sample yield the same CDR3. The CDR3 loop is CASSPTGGSDEQYF. The CDR3, as DNA: TGTGCCAGCAGCCCTACGGGAGGGTCGGACGAGCAGTACTTC. The V and J genes are TRBV6-5 and TRBJ2-7; 8 bases are a match to TRBD2. The CDR3 sequence is 14 residues long. CDR1 is MNHEY and CDR2 is SVGAGI in the germline V gene. With V trimmed by 6 bases and J by 5 bases, 9 bases remained unmatched.

This chain uses TRBV5-6 with TRBJ2-7; D might be TRBD2 (5 bases). Germline-derived CDR1 and CDR2 are SGHDT and YYEEEE. Trimming took 4 bases from V and 4 from J, leaving 12 bases between them. The CDR3 extends over 13 amino acids. CDR3 in amino acids: CASSPGMGYEQYF. The DNA for the CDR3 is TGTGCCAGCAGCCCCGGGATGGGGTACGAGCAGTACTTC.

The rearrangement uses TRBV11-2 and TRBJ2-5; TRBD1 agrees at 9 bases. This CDR3 is 15 amino acids long. The junction had 8 bases not matched to a gene; V was cut back by 4 bases and J by 5 bases. CDR1 is SGHAT and CDR2 is FQNNGV in the germline V gene. CDR3 DNA sequence: TGTGCCAGCAGCTCGGGACAGGGTTATGGGGAGACCCAGTACTTC. Amino acid sequence: CASSSGQGYGETQYF.

V gene TRBV7-2 combines with J gene TRBJ2-1, with a possible D match to TRBD2 (5 bases). Trimming took 4 bases from V and 9 from J, leaving 13 bases between them. The CDR3 is 13 amino acids. Germline V gives CDR1 SGHTA, CDR2 FQGNSA. The CDR3 protein is CASSSWTVSEQFF. Written as DNA, the CDR3 is TGTGCCAGCAGCTCTTGGACTGTCTCTGAGCAGTTCTTC.

The rearrangement links TRBV7-3 to TRBJ2-5, with TRBD1 matching over 10 bases. Germline V gives CDR1 SGHTA, CDR2 FQGTGA. The J segment lost 4 bases and the V segment lost 4 bases, leaving 9 bases of the junction unmatched. The CDR3 is 16 amino acids. The CDR3 region is CASSSKTTGGPETQYF. CDR3 in DNA: TGTGCCAGCAGCTCCAAAACGACAGGGGGCCCAGAGACCCAGTACTTC. Full variable domain (missing parts from reference TRBV7-3 and TRBJ2-5): GAGVSQTPSNKVTEKGKYVELRCDPISGHTALYWYRQSLGQGPEFLIYFQGTGAADDSGLPNDRFFAVRPEGSVSTLKIQRTERGDSAVYLCASSSKTTGGPETQYFGPGTRLLVL.

Only one count was recorded for this clone. V and J are TRBV7-2 and TRBJ1-2; no clear D gene. Germline CDR1 reads SGHTA; CDR2 reads FQGNSA. V was pared by 2 bases and J by 4 bases, with 14 bases between. The CDR3 is made up of 15 amino acids. CDR3 DNA: TGTGCCAGCAGCTTACTTTCGGCCAGCGGCTATGGCTACACCTTC. Encoded protein: CASSLLSASGYGYTF.

This rearrangement joins TRBV7-9 to TRBJ2-7; TRBD2 agrees at 9 bases. CDR1 SEHNR and CDR2 FQNEAQ come from the germline V gene (reference sequence). CDR3 size: 17 residues. Unmatched junction bases numbered 11, after V lost 5 bases and J lost 0 bases. The CDR3 region is CASSSPGTSLLSYEQYF. The CDR3 DNA reads as TGTGCCAGCAGCAGTCCCGGGACTAGCCTCCTCTCCTACGAGCAGTACTTC.

The chain has TRBV29-1 and TRBJ2-3, with D possibly TRBD2 on 6 matching bases. V was shortened by 3 bases and J by 4 bases, with 14 bases between the two germline ends. From germline, CDR1 is SQVTM and CDR2 ANQGSEA. This CDR3 has 14 amino acids. The CDR3 DNA is TGCAGCGTTGAGGTTTCCGGGGGTGCAGATACGCAGTATTTT. It translates to CSVEVSGGADTQYF.

This chain connects TRBV30 to TRBJ1-2; 7 bases agree with TRBD1. The CDR3 has 15 amino acids. The germline gives CDR1 GTSNPN, CDR2 SVGIG (reference sequence). V trimming: 3 bases; J trimming: 4 bases; junction bases outside the gene matches: 11. The CDR3 is CAWSRLKTGSYGYTF. CDR3 sequence (DNA): TGTGCCTGGAGCCGACTTAAGACAGGGAGCTATGGCTACACCTTC.

The J gene is TRBJ2-1, the V gene TRBV11-3; 8 positions agree with TRBD2. Germline assignment: CDR1 SGHNT and CDR2 YENEEA. V lost 1 base to trimming and J lost 6 bases; unmatched junction nucleotides: 2. This CDR3 has 14 residues. CDR3 sequence: CASSLAGGGNEQFF. The CDR3, as DNA: TGTGCCAGCAGCTTAGCGGGGGGGGGCAATGAGCAGTTCTTC.

V and J are TRBV5-4 and TRBJ2-1, with 9 bases fitting TRBD1. CDR3 length: 16 residues. The ends lost 4 bases at V and 6 bases at J; junction bases unmatched: 11. Germline CDR1 and CDR2: SGHNT and YYREEE (reference sequence). CDR3 protein: CASSDFKRGQGNEQFF. The CDR3 bases are TGTGCCAGCAGCGACTTTAAACGGGGACAGGGCAATGAGCAGTTCTTC. Together with reference TRBV5-4 and TRBJ2-1, the CDR3 gives the full variable domain: ETGVTQSPTHLIKTRGQQVTLRCSSQSGHNTVSWYQQALGQGPQFIFQYYREEENGRGNFPPRFSGLQFPNYSSELNVNALELDDSALYLCASSDFKRGQGNEQFFGPGTRLTVL.

The rearrangement links TRBV30 to TRBJ1-2, with a weak D call TRBD1 (6 bases). This CDR3 is 12 amino acids long. Germline CDR1 GTSNPN, CDR2 SVGIG (reference sequence). CDR3 sequence reads: CAAAAGAWGYTF. The CDR3 DNA follows: TGTGCTGCTGCAGCAGGGGCGTGGGGCTACACCTTC.

This chain links TRBV9 with TRBJ2-7; TRBD2 matches 8 bases. V shed 0 bases, J shed 7 bases, and the junction held 9 bases outside the gene matches. Germline V gene lookup returns CDR1 SGDLS and CDR2 YYNGEE. This CDR3 spans 15 amino acids. The CDR3 nucleotides are TGTGCCAGCAGCGTAGGTTTAGGGCTAGCGGGTGAGCAGTACTTC. The encoded protein is CASSVGLGLAGEQYF.

The chain employs TRBV15 and TRBJ2-5, with TRBD2 identical over 7 bases. Per germline, CDR1 LNHNV and CDR2 YYDKDF (reference sequence). V shed 0 bases and J 2 bases; nucleotides not matched to a gene: 3. The CDR3 contains 15 residues. This chain's CDR3 is CATSRDRREQETQYF. CDR3 sequence (DNA): TGTGCCACCAGCAGAGATCGGCGGGAGCAAGAGACCCAGTACTTC. The whole variable domain, remainder taken from reference TRBV15 and TRBJ2-5, is DAMVIQNPRYQVTQFGKPVTLSCSQTLNHNVMYWYQQKSSQAPKLLFHYYDKDFNNEADTPDNFQSRRPNTSFCFLDIRSPGLGDTAMYLCATSRDRREQETQYFGPGTRLLVL.

This clone was recorded once. The chain combines TRBV5-1 with TRBJ1-3; 7 bases are shared with TRBD1. The CDR3 extends over 18 amino acids. The V and J ends lost 2 bases and 0 bases, in that order; junction bases with no gene match: 11. Germline-derived CDR1 and CDR2 are SGHRS and YFSETQ. The CDR3 coding sequence is TGCGCCAGCAGCTTCCCAAAATTTGACAGGGACTCTGGAAACACCATATATTTT. Its translation: CASSFPKFDRDSGNTIYF.

The gene calls are TRBV7-9 and TRBJ1-2; D possibly corresponds to TRBD1 (5 bases). Germline assignment: CDR1 SEHNR and CDR2 FQNEAQ (reference sequence). The CDR3 sequence is 13 residues long. Deletions cut 5 bases from V and 4 bases from J, with 11 bases between. The CDR3 DNA follows: TGTGCCAGCAGCAAAGTACAGGCCTATGGCTACACCTTC. Residues: CASSKVQAYGYTF.

V gene TRBV7-9 combines with J gene TRBJ2-7, with 8 bases aligning to TRBD2. Germline trimming cut 3 bases from V and 3 bases from J; bases unmatched to any gene: 4. Germline V gene data show CDR1 as SEHNR and CDR2 as FQNEAQ (reference sequence). This CDR3 contains 14 residues. CDR3 nucleotides: TGTGCCAGCAGCTTGACTAGCGTCGACTACGAGCAGTACTTC. Translated: CASSLTSVDYEQYF.

The chain employs TRBV7-2 and TRBJ2-1; 8 positions agree with TRBD2. Germline trimming cut 2 bases from V and 1 base from J; bases unmatched to any gene: 7. Germline values: CDR1 SGHTA, CDR2 FQGNSA. This CDR3 contains 17 residues. DNA for the CDR3: TGTGCCAGCAGCTTAATTTACGGGAGGGGGTCCTACAATGAGCAGTTCTTC. Protein: CASSLIYGRGSYNEQFF.

The rearrangement links TRBV9 to TRBJ2-3, with 12 bases lining up with TRBD2. Looked up from germline, CDR1 is SGDLS and CDR2 is YYNGEE. J was trimmed by 4 bases and V by 0 bases; bases with no gene match: 15. This CDR3 is built from 20 residues. The CDR3 DNA sequence: TGTGCCAGCAGCGTAGAGGAGCCGGGACTAGCGGGTTTGCAGGCAGATACGCAGTATTTT. It codes for CASSVEEPGLAGLQADTQYF.

The rearrangement joins TRBV18 to TRBJ2-1, with D uncertain. Per germline, CDR1 KGHSH and CDR2 LQKENI. This CDR3 is 12 amino acids long. V was shortened by 4 bases and J by 9 bases, with 10 bases between the two germline ends. The CDR3 is CASSLPRGEQFF. The CDR3 bases are TGTGCCAGCTCACTGCCCCGAGGTGAGCAGTTCTTC.

The chain joins TRBV30 to TRBJ1-2; 12 bases agree with TRBD1. The CDR3 is made up of 12 amino acids. CDR1 GTSNPN and CDR2 SVGIG come from the germline V gene (reference sequence). The V segment lost 7 bases and the J segment 9 bases; nucleotides outside the gene matches: 6. CDR3 sequence (DNA): TGTGCCTTCGGGACAGGGGGCTTAAGCTACACCTTC. This sequence encodes CAFGTGGLSYTF.

The rearrangement uses TRBV10-3 and TRBJ2-3; 10 bases map to TRBD2. There are 17 residues in the CDR3. J gave up 6 bases and V 0 bases, and 9 bases lay outside the gene matches. Germline V gives CDR1 ENHRY, CDR2 SYGVKD. CDR3 sequence reads: CAISESFKRGGLDTQYF. The CDR3 nucleotides read TGTGCCATCAGTGAGTCGTTCAAGCGGGGGGGCCTGGATACGCAGTATTTT.

The rearrangement uses TRBV5-1 and TRBJ1-1, with D possibly matching TRBD1 (6 bases). Trimming took 3 bases from V and 5 from J, leaving 17 bases between them. The length of the CDR3 is 15 residues. The germline CDR1 and CDR2 sequences are SGHRS and YFSETQ. This CDR3 is CASSYNWQGWTEAFF. Here the CDR3 DNA reads TGCGCCAGCAGCTATAACTGGCAGGGGTGGACTGAAGCTTTCTTT.